The rows below give T cell receptor beta chains drawn from one sample of a study of blood T cell repertoires in COVID-19. Clones were read by immunoSEQ multiplex PCR, and TCRdb kept only the in-frame ones, dropping some. The sample consists of about 190,000 clones, approximately 86% of them appearing once. Sequenced: PBMCs or T cells enriched from blood (not recorded which). The receptors shown here come from a woman in her sixties or seventies with acute COVID-19. CDR3s include the opening cysteine and the closing phenylalanine or tryptophan. D genes are given only for firm matches. The size field is filled for only some rows; it gives once, few, many or a size class.

j_call clone_size v_call d_call cdr3_nt cdr3_aa
TRBJ1-2 - TRBV24-1 - TGTGCCACCAGTGGAAGCGGAACTAACTATGGCTACACCTTC CATSGSGTNYGYTF
TRBJ1-1 - TRBV7-2 TRBD1 TGTGCCAGCATCCCACAGGGGGCCGCCACTGAAGCTTTCTTT CASIPQGAATEAFF
TRBJ2-7 - TRBV28 - TGTGCCAGCAGTTACAGGGACGAGCAGTACTTC CASSYRDEQYF
TRBJ2-5 - TRBV18 - TGTGCCAGCTCACCCGGGGAGACCCAGTACTTC CASSPGETQYF
TRBJ1-2 - TRBV6-5 - TGTGCCAGCAACCCGGGGACAAACTATGGCTACACCTTC CASNPGTNYGYTF
TRBJ1-2 - TRBV30 - TGTGCCTGGAGCCCCCCAGCTAACTATGGCTACACCTTC CAWSPPANYGYTF
TRBJ1-2 - TRBV19 - TGTGCCAGTAGTCTTTATCGGACAGAAGGTAACTATGGCTACACCTTC CASSLYRTEGNYGYTF
TRBJ2-3 - TRBV4-3 - TGCGCCAGCAGCCAAGATTCCAGGGGCACAGATACGCAGTATTTT CASSQDSRGTDTQYF
TRBJ2-1 many TRBV4-1 - TGCGCCAGCAGCCAAGTGGACATACTAAGCTACAATGAGCAGTTCTTC CASSQVDILSYNEQFF
TRBJ1-4 - TRBV2 TRBD1 TGTGCCAGCAGTGTTGGACAGGGCAATCATGAAAAACTGTTTTTT CASSVGQGNHEKLFF
TRBJ1-6 - TRBV7-2 - TGTGCCAGCAGCTTAGGGACAAGGAGCTCCTATAATTCACCCCTCCACTTT CASSLGTRSSYNSPLHF
TRBJ1-1 - TRBV6-2/TRBV6-3 TRBD1 TGTGCCAGCAGTGGACAGGGGTGGAACACTGAAGCTTTCTTT CASSGQGWNTEAFF
TRBJ2-1 - TRBV4-3 TRBD2 TGCGCCAGCAGCCAAGCCTCTGAGCGGGGGCTAAATGAGCAGTTCTTC CASSQASERGLNEQFF
TRBJ1-5 - TRBV28 TRBD1 TGTGCCAGCAGTTCCGTCGACAGGGGAGGCAATCAGCCCCAGCATTTT CASSSVDRGGNQPQHF
TRBJ2-7 - TRBV6-5 TRBD1 TGTGCCAGCAGTCCTAACCGGGACAGGGACGAGCAGTACTTC CASSPNRDRDEQYF
TRBJ2-3 - TRBV4-2 - TGTGCCAGCAGCCAAGAAGGCAGGGGCACAGATACGCAGTATTTT CASSQEGRGTDTQYF
TRBJ2-3 - TRBV28 TRBD2 TGTGCCAGTTCGGCCCTCGGGACTAACACAGATACGCAGTATTTT CASSALGTNTDTQYF
TRBJ2-2 - TRBV5-8 TRBD1 TGTGCCAGCAGCTTGGCGACAGGGGGTACTGCCACCGGGGAGCTGTTTTTT CASSLATGGTATGELFF
TRBJ1-6 - TRBV7-9 - TGTGCCAGCAGCCTCCTTCTCAGGGATTCACCCCTCCACTTT CASSLLLRDSPLHF
TRBJ2-7 - TRBV19 - TGTGCCAGTAGTAGCGGCTACGAGCAGTACTTC CASSSGYEQYF
TRBJ2-5 - TRBV6-2/TRBV6-3 TRBD1 TGTGCCAGCAGGTACCAGGGACAGGGGAAAGAGACCCAGTACTTC CASRYQGQGKETQYF
TRBJ2-1 - TRBV5-4 TRBD1 TGTGCCGTCACGCAGGGGGCCTACTACAATGAGCAGTTCTTC CAVTQGAYYNEQFF
TRBJ2-1 - TRBV10-3 - TGTGCCACCCGCCGAGTTGGTGGCTACAATGAGCAGTTCTTC CATRRVGGYNEQFF
TRBJ1-5 - TRBV6-5 TRBD1 TGTGCCAGCAGTTACTCGGGGGACAGGGGGGGTCAGCCCCAGCATTTT CASSYSGDRGGQPQHF
TRBJ2-5 - TRBV3-1/TRBV3-2 TRBD2 TGTGCCAGCAGCCAGAGGGGAGCGGGGGTCCAAGAGACCCAGTACTTC CASSQRGAGVQETQYF
TRBJ2-1 few TRBV21-1 - TGTGCCAGGGAAGCGGGAGGGGAAGGGAATGAGCAGTTCTTC CAREAGGEGNEQFF
TRBJ2-5 - TRBV4-1 TRBD2 TGCGCCAGCAGCCAAGTAACTAGCGGGGGGATCCACCAAGAGACCCAGTACTTC CASSQVTSGGIHQETQYF
TRBJ1-1 - TRBV27 - TGTGCCAGCAGTTTATCTGGGGGAGGTACTGAAGCTTTCTTT CASSLSGGGTEAFF
TRBJ2-3 - TRBV7-8 - TGTGCCAGCAGCTTAGGGTTAGCTACAGATACGCAGTATTTT CASSLGLATDTQYF
TRBJ1-2 - TRBV5-1 TRBD1 TGCGCCAGCAGCTTGGAGGGGGCTAATGGCTACACCTTC CASSLEGANGYTF
TRBJ1-2 - TRBV7-2 - TGTGCCAGCAGCTTACAGGGCAGAAACTATGGCTACACCTTC CASSLQGRNYGYTF